Below, 9 T cell receptor beta chains from the same sample are listed, as sequenced in a study of cytomegalovirus exposure and HLA in healthy donors (dated by TCRdb to between 2016 and 2019). The library was made by the immunoSEQ multiplex PCR assay. The multiplex PCR relied on a mix of 60 forward primers for TCR Vbeta segments and 13 reverse primers for TCR Jbeta segments. TCRdb stores this immuneACCESS table with in-frame sequences only. Part of the clones is absent; in the studies checked, under half of the shortfall reflects unresolved V genes, and no reason is known for the rest. Here the sample has approximately 89,000 clones; 70% to 85% occur a single time. The top ten constitute 10% of the sample. The specimen sequenced was PBMCs. The receptors were sampled from a human donor in good health.

The rearrangement links TRBV29-1 to TRBJ1-1, with D maybe TRBD1 (6 bases). Trimming cost V 5 bases and J 1 base, with 8 bases left between them. Germline V gene data show CDR1 as SQVTM and CDR2 as ANQGSEA. CDR3 length equals 12 residues. CDR3 bases: TGCAGCGTTTTGACAGGGAACACTGAAGCTTTCTTT. Translating it yields CSVLTGNTEAFF.

The rearrangement uses TRBV5-8 and TRBJ2-7; TRBD1 matches 8 bases. The junction had 6 bases not matched to a gene; V was cut back by 0 bases and J by 4 bases. Looked up from germline, CDR1 is SGHTS and CDR2 is YDEGEE. The CDR3 spans 15 residues. The CDR3 protein is CASSLVQGDRYEQYF. CDR3 nucleotides: TGTGCCAGCAGCTTGGTACAGGGGGACCGATACGAGCAGTACTTC.

The chain employs TRBV7-2 and TRBJ2-1; 13 bases line up with TRBD2. V lost 2 bases, J lost 9 bases, and 10 bases stayed unmatched. The CDR3 has 17 residues. The germline gives CDR1 SGHTA, CDR2 FQGNSA. CDR3 loop: CASSLTSGRALAIEQFF. CDR3 nucleotides: TGTGCCAGCAGCTTAACTAGCGGGAGGGCGTTGGCGATTGAGCAGTTCTTC.

This chain links TRBV6-1 with TRBJ1-2, with D unresolved. Germline loops: CDR1 MNHNS, CDR2 SASEGT. This CDR3 region has 14 residues. Between the trimmed V and J ends, which lost 0 bases and 6 bases, there was a span of 11 bases. The CDR3 region has the DNA TGTGCCAGCAGTGAAGCATCACGGTCCGATGGCTACACCTTC. Its protein product is CASSEASRSDGYTF.

This chain joins TRBV7-9 and TRBJ2-3; 8 nucleotides agree with TRBD1. Germline assignment: CDR1 SEHNR and CDR2 FQNEAQ (reference sequence). J gave up 2 bases and V 6 bases, and 4 bases lay outside the gene matches. The CDR3 totals 14 residues. CDR3 DNA sequence: TGTGCCAGCAGACGACAGGGGTCCACAGATACGCAGTATTTT. Encoded protein: CASRRQGSTDTQYF.

This sequence joins TRBV6-5 and TRBJ1-1, with 7 bases fitting TRBD1. Trimming at V came to 2 bases and at J to 4 bases, leaving 7 bases not matched to a gene. This CDR3 is built from 15 residues. Germline CDR1 reads MNHEY; CDR2 reads SVGAGI. The CDR3 coding sequence is TGTGCCAGCAGTTACCGGGACAGTCCTTTCACTGAAGCTTTCTTT. It is translated as CASSYRDSPFTEAFF.

J is TRBJ1-1 and V is TRBV29-1, with D hard to call. The CDR3 is 9 amino acids. V shed 7 bases and J shed 2 bases, with 2 bases lying between them. Germline V CDR1 and CDR2: SQVTM, ANQGSEA. For the CDR3, the DNA is TGCAGCGCAAACACTGAAGCTTTCTTT. Encoded protein: CSANTEAFF.

In this sample, this clone turned up a few times. The chain uses TRBV20-1 and TRBJ2-1, with 7 nucleotides matching TRBD1. V dropped 5 bases and J dropped 9; count of bases not matched to a gene: 4. The germline V gene encodes CDR1 DFQATT and CDR2 SNEGSKA (reference sequence). This CDR3 has 11 amino acids. DNA for the CDR3: TGCAGTGCTGCCAGGGGGACTGAGCAGTTCTTC. Protein: CSAARGTEQFF.

The J gene is TRBJ2-7, the V gene TRBV7-6; 7 nucleotides line up with TRBD1. Unmatched junction bases numbered 4, after V lost 5 bases and J lost 3 bases. This CDR3 spans 13 amino acids. Germline V lookup: CDR1 SGHVS, CDR2 FNYEAQ. CDR3 protein: CASSAGTDYEQYF. CDR3 DNA sequence: TGTGCCAGCAGCGCCGGGACAGACTACGAGCAGTACTTC.